One and the same sample provided the 18 T cell receptor beta chains below, sequenced in a study of cytomegalovirus exposure and HLA in healthy donors. Amplification used 60 Vbeta primers and 13 Jbeta primers. Sequencing was performed with immunoSEQ multiplex PCR; in TCRdb, only in-frame clones are kept and a portion is missing. The sample lists roughly 100,000 clones; approximately 80% were seen once. Sequencing used PBMCs. The receptor source for this set is a human donor in good health.

The rearrangement joins TRBV7-3 to TRBJ2-3; tentative D call: TRBD2 (5 bases). CDR1 and CDR2 (germline): SGHTA, FQGTGA. CDR3 length: 15 residues. The V and J ends lost 3 bases and 2 bases respectively, with 12 bases between them. The CDR3 nucleotides are TGTGCCAGCAGCTTGGTCTCGGGGAACACAGATACGCAGTATTTT. As protein: CASSLVSGNTDTQYF.

The V gene is TRBV9, the J gene TRBJ2-2; 10 positions agree with TRBD1. V shed 3 bases, J shed 6 bases, and the junction held 8 bases outside the gene matches. This CDR3 contains 16 residues. Germline V gene lookup returns CDR1 SGDLS and CDR2 YYNGEE. This CDR3 is CASSGPGQGMPGELFF. The DNA of the CDR3 is TGTGCCAGCAGCGGCCCGGGACAGGGGATGCCCGGGGAGCTGTTTTTT.

The CDR3 region has the DNA TGTGCCAGCAGCCCTTCGCGGGGGTCGGGCGGGGAGCTGTTTTTT. It yields the protein CASSPSRGSGGELFF. The gene calls are TRBV5-4 and TRBJ2-2; TRBD2 matches 7 bases. Germline values: CDR1 SGHNT, CDR2 YYREEE (reference sequence). Germline trimming cut 4 bases from V and 7 bases from J; bases unmatched to any gene: 10. The CDR3 is made up of 15 amino acids.

This clone has only one observation. The rearrangement uses TRBV4-1 and TRBJ1-2; 9 bases match TRBD1. The length of the CDR3 is 16 residues. Germline CDR1 reads MGHRA; CDR2 reads YSYEKL. Trimming took 5 bases from V and 1 from J; bases not matched to a gene: 8. The chain's CDR3 is CASSTGTGILNYGYTF. The CDR3, as DNA: TGCGCCAGCAGCACCGGGACAGGGATTCTTAACTATGGCTACACCTTC.

This clone was counted a few times. V gene TRBV6-1 combines with J gene TRBJ1-5, with a tentative D call TRBD1 (5 bases). Trimming pared 1 base from V and 6 bases from J, leaving 10 bases between. There are 14 residues in the CDR3. Germline V gene sequence: CDR1 MNHNS, CDR2 SASEGT. This CDR3 is CASSEGGGSQPQHF. CDR3 nucleotide sequence: TGTGCCAGCAGTGAAGGGGGGGGGTCTCAGCCCCAGCATTTT.

The chain has TRBV30 and TRBJ2-5; the match to TRBD2 covers 7 bases. CDR1 GTSNPN and CDR2 SVGIG come from the germline V gene (reference sequence). Trimming at V came to 2 bases and at J to 5 bases, leaving 5 bases not matched to a gene. The CDR3 covers 13 residues. The CDR3 region is CAWSRGLVETQYF. CDR3 DNA: TGTGCCTGGAGTAGAGGACTAGTGGAGACCCAGTACTTC.

J is TRBJ2-3 and V is TRBV5-4; D possibly corresponds to TRBD2 (5 bases). CDR1 and CDR2 from the germline V gene are SGHNT and YYREEE (reference sequence). Trimming removed 0 bases from V and 8 bases from J, with 10 bases in between. The length of the CDR3 is 13 residues. The CDR3 sequence is CASSLGLGVTQYF. The CDR3 DNA reads TGTGCCAGCAGCTTGGGCCTCGGGGTTACGCAGTATTTT.

The chain recombines TRBV7-2 with TRBJ2-7, with D possibly being TRBD2 (5 bases). CDR1 SGHTA and CDR2 FQGNSA come from the germline V gene. Trimming left V 5 bases short and J 3 bases short, with 11 bases between. This CDR3 has 13 residues. DNA of the CDR3: TGTGCCAGCAGCCCCTCGGGGTTCTACGAGCAGTACTTC. This codes for CASSPSGFYEQYF.

This clone has just one count. V gene TRBV6-1 combines with J gene TRBJ2-7; D is undetermined. Germline assignment: CDR1 MNHNS and CDR2 SASEGT. Trimming took off 8 bases at V and 0 bases at J, with 11 bases between the two ends. The CDR3 has 13 residues. CDR3 nucleotide sequence: TGTGCCAGCCTAAAACAGACCTCCTACGAGCAGTACTTC. Translation gives CASLKQTSYEQYF.

The chain combines TRBV6-1 with TRBJ2-3, with 13 bases aligning to TRBD2. CDR1 MNHNS and CDR2 SASEGT come from the germline V gene. J was trimmed by 10 bases and V by 6 bases; bases with no gene match: 4. CDR3 length: 13 residues. Here the CDR3 reads CASRGTSGAPQYF. CDR3 nucleotides: TGTGCCAGCAGGGGGACTAGCGGGGCCCCGCAGTATTTT.

The V call is TRBV28, the J call TRBJ2-7, with 8 bases fitting TRBD2. V was clipped by 6 bases and J by 4 bases; unmatched bases: 8. Germline CDR1 and CDR2: MDHEN and SYDVKM. The CDR3 contains 14 residues. The CDR3 here is CASSLGRASYEQYF. The CDR3 DNA sequence: TGTGCCAGCAGCCTCGGGAGGGCCTCTTACGAGCAGTACTTC.

This chain uses TRBV15 with TRBJ1-1; unclear D gene. The germline CDR1 and CDR2 sequences are LNHNV and YYDKDF (reference sequence). Deletions cut 4 bases from V and 1 base from J, with 10 bases between. The CDR3 spans 14 residues. The chain's CDR3 is CATSNRRKNTEAFF. CDR3 nucleotides: TGTGCCACCAGCAACCGGCGGAAGAACACTGAAGCTTTCTTT.

V is TRBV6-6 and J is TRBJ2-5; TRBD1 matches at 7 bases. Germline V gene data show CDR1 as MNHNY and CDR2 as SVGAGI (reference sequence). The CDR3 covers 13 residues. Trimming took 9 bases from V and 4 from J; bases not matched to a gene: 8. CDR3 nucleotides: TGTGCCAGTAAGGGGGCTGCATTAGAGACCCAGTACTTC. This translates into CASKGAALETQYF.

This clone was counted between two and nine times. The junction and the germline gene differ at one end; a read error may be behind it. The chain uses TRBV10-1 and TRBJ2-3, with D perhaps matching TRBD2 (5 bases). The CDR3 has 18 amino acids. Germline lookup yields CDR1 WNHNN and CDR2 SYGVQD (reference sequence). The CDR3 here is CASSYLHPRGSPHDRQYF. The CDR3 DNA reads TGCGCCAGCAGCTACTTACACCCCCGGGGTAGTCCCCACGATAGGCAGTATTTT.

The gene calls are TRBV6-4 and TRBJ2-3; a possible D gene is TRBD1 (6 bases). The germline V gene has CDR1 MRHNA and CDR2 SNTAGT. V was clipped by 0 bases and J by 5 bases, with 9 bases between them. The CDR3 consists of 14 residues. CDR3 in DNA: TGTGCCAGCAGTGACTCGAGAGGGGGAGATACGCAGTATTTT. Amino acids: CASSDSRGGDTQYF.

This clone was counted only a few times. This chain links TRBV11-3 with TRBJ2-2; D call uncertain. Trimming stripped 4 bases from V and 0 bases from J, with 12 bases between. The germline CDR1 and CDR2 sequences are SGHNT and YENEEA. The CDR3 runs 16 residues. Here the CDR3 DNA reads TGTGCCAGCAGCTCTCTTACTTCAACGAACACCGGGGAGCTGTTTTTT. Translating gives CASSSLTSTNTGELFF.

This clone was counted a single time. This chain connects TRBV5-1 to TRBJ2-5; 9 bases fit TRBD1. The DNA matches TRBJ2-7 better at its end, which makes the J call doubtful. The CDR3 consists of 13 residues. Germline V CDR1 and CDR2: SGHRS, YFSETQ. CDR3 region: CASAGTGFHEQYF. The CDR3 nucleotides are TGCGCCAGCGCCGGGACAGGGTTCCACGAGCAGTACTTC.

This sequence joins TRBV4-1 and TRBJ2-5; 9 nucleotides match TRBD2. The last part of the DNA fits TRBJ2-7 better; the J call may be wrong. Germline V gene sequence: CDR1 MGHRA, CDR2 YSYEKL. This CDR3 region has 16 residues. The CDR3 sequence is CASSQEPSSGIYEQYF. Written as DNA, the CDR3 is TGCGCCAGCAGCCAAGAGCCCTCTAGCGGGATCTACGAGCAGTACTTC.